The 25 T cell receptor beta chains presented below share a single source sample, sequenced in a study of T-cell reconstitution after alpha-beta-depleted transplantation in children. This sample's TCRbeta library carried unique molecular identifier barcodes. TCRdb recomputed calls from the PCR reads with MiXCR, one row per CDR3 protein. The sample records tens of thousands of distinct CDR3 sequences, 15% to 20% being singletons. Specimen: PBMCs, mostly from graft donor cells, collected 360 days after TCRalphabeta/CD19-depleted stem cell transplant. The receptors come from a male patient aged 2 to 9 who had a stem cell transplant for acute lymphoblastic leukemia, so the T cells may come from the graft donor.

This clonotype was observed at least ten times. This chain connects TRBV20-1 to TRBJ2-1, with TRBD2 identical over 10 bases. This CDR3 contains 14 residues. Trimming took 5 bases from V and 4 from J; bases not matched to a gene: 5. CDR1 is DFQATT and CDR2 is SNEGSKA in the germline V gene (reference sequence). The CDR3 region has the DNA TGCAGTGCTTCACTAGCGGGACCGTACAATGAGCAGTTCTTC. Its protein is CSASLAGPYNEQFF.

The J gene is TRBJ1-4, the V gene TRBV2; the match to TRBD1 covers 9 bases. Germline CDR1 is SNHLY and CDR2 is FYNNEI. The CDR3 length is 15 residues. Germline trimming cut 4 bases from V and 7 bases from J; bases unmatched to any gene: 7. The CDR3, as DNA: TGTGCCAGCAGTGCCCACAGGGGGCGCAGTGAAAAACTGTTTTTT. Protein sequence: CASSAHRGRSEKLFF.

This clonotype was seen more than once but under ten times. The CDR3 region has the DNA TGCGCCAGCAGCCAAGAGCCCCGCTTAGGGACCCAGTACTTC. Amino acids: CASSQEPRLGTQYF. The chain has TRBV4-1 and TRBJ2-5, with no clear D. Trimming left V 0 bases short and J 7 bases short, with 12 bases between. CDR1 is MGHRA and CDR2 is YSYEKL in the germline V gene. The CDR3 extends over 14 amino acids.

The rearrangement uses TRBV7-9 and TRBJ2-5; TRBD1 is a possible D gene (5 bases). CDR1 is SEHNR and CDR2 is FQNEAQ in the germline V gene (reference sequence). This CDR3 region has 15 residues. V lost 2 bases and J 1 base, leaving 11 bases between the germline ends. Written as DNA, the CDR3 is TGTGCCAGCAGCTTAATAGCCCAGGGCCAAGAGACCCAGTACTTC. Translated: CASSLIAQGQETQYF.

This clonotype was detected only a few times. V gene TRBV5-1 combines with J gene TRBJ2-1; weak D call: TRBD2 (6 bases). CDR3 length: 15 residues. V was clipped by 1 base and J by 3 bases, with 11 bases between them. The germline V gene has CDR1 SGHRS and CDR2 YFSETQ. CDR3 nucleotide sequence: TGCGCCAGCAGCTTGAGCGCTAGCGTCTACAATGAGCAGTTCTTC. Its protein product is CASSLSASVYNEQFF.

This clonotype was counted at least ten times. The chain combines TRBV27 with TRBJ2-4, with D uncertain. Trimming removed 5 bases from V and 1 base from J, with 9 bases in between. From germline, CDR1 is MNHEY and CDR2 SMNVEV (reference sequence). The CDR3 runs 14 residues. CDR3 region: CASSPFPAKNIQYF. As DNA, the CDR3 is TGTGCCAGCAGTCCTTTCCCCGCCAAAAACATTCAGTACTTC.

As for this clonotype: Germline and junction disagree at one end, which may indicate a read error. The chain is built from TRBV11-1 and TRBJ2-3; TRBD2 matches at 15 bases. Looked up from germline, CDR1 is SGHAT and CDR2 is FQDESV (reference sequence). The CDR3 is 18 amino acids. The chain's CDR3 is CASSSGTSGRRSTDAQYF. As DNA, the CDR3 is TGTGCCAGCAGCTCCGGGACTAGCGGGAGGAGGAGCACAGATGCGCAGTATTTT. The full variable domain, rest sourced from reference TRBV11-1 and TRBJ2-3, is EAEVAQSPRYKITEKSQAVAFWCDPISGHATLYWYRQILGQGPELLVQFQDESVVDDSQLPKDRFSAERLKGVDSTLKIQPAELGDSAMYLCASSSGTSGRRSTDAQYFGPGTRLTVL.

Ten or more counts support this clonotype. The chain couples TRBV5-5 to TRBJ2-5; no firm D call. The CDR3 spans 13 residues. V was cut by 3 bases and J by 3 bases, with 9 bases left in between. Germline V gives CDR1 SGHKS, CDR2 YYEKEE (reference sequence). The CDR3, as DNA: TGTGCCAGCAGCTACGACACGGAAGAGACCCAGTACTTC. Protein sequence: CASSYDTEETQYF.

This clonotype was counted a few times. The J gene is TRBJ1-1, the V gene TRBV5-1; tentatively, D is TRBD1 (5 bases). CDR1 and CDR2 (germline): SGHRS, YFSETQ. The ends were cut back, 3 bases at V and 4 bases at J, with 10 bases in the middle. CDR3 length: 13 amino acids. The CDR3 region is CASSSGLVTEAFF. Written as DNA, the CDR3 is TGCGCCAGCAGCTCGGGACTTGTCACTGAAGCTTTCTTT.

At least ten counts were recorded for this clonotype. V is TRBV5-1 and J is TRBJ1-1; D is unclear. Per germline, CDR1 SGHRS and CDR2 YFSETQ. V dropped 0 bases and J dropped 2 bases, with 11 bases sitting between them. This CDR3 spans 15 amino acids. The CDR3: CASSLDTLGNTEAFF. CDR3 coding DNA: TGCGCCAGCAGCTTGGATACTTTGGGAAACACTGAAGCTTTCTTT. The whole variable domain, remainder taken from reference TRBV5-1 and TRBJ1-1, is KAGVTQTPRYLIKTRGQQVTLSCSPISGHRSVSWYQQTPGQGLQFLFEYFSETQRNKGNFPGRFSGRQFSNSRSEMNVSTLELGDSALYLCASSLDTLGNTEAFFGQGTRLTVV.

The V call is TRBV4-1, the J call TRBJ2-1, with D uncertain. The V gene lost 1 base and the J gene lost 5 bases, with 12 bases spanning the gap. The CDR3 loop spans 15 amino acids. In germline, CDR1 is MGHRA, CDR2 YSYEKL. The CDR3 protein is CASSQGSRQDNEQFF. CDR3 bases: TGCGCCAGCAGCCAAGGTAGCAGGCAGGACAATGAGCAGTTCTTC.

This clonotype was seen more than once but under ten times. The CDR3 spells CASSFGLNYEQYF. The CDR3 coding sequence is TGCGCCAGCAGCTTTGGACTGAACTACGAGCAGTACTTC. The chain joins TRBV5-1 to TRBJ2-7; TRBD2 might be the D (5 bases). The germline V gene has CDR1 SGHRS and CDR2 YFSETQ. Trimming stripped 2 bases from V and 3 bases from J, with 9 bases between. The CDR3 has 13 residues.

This clonotype has at least ten counts. The chain recombines TRBV25-1 with TRBJ2-7, with D perhaps being TRBD1 or TRBD2 (5 bases each). Germline V gene sequence: CDR1 MGHDK, CDR2 SYGVNS. The V gene lost 5 bases and the J gene lost 4 bases, with 12 bases spanning the gap. This CDR3 is built from 13 residues. The CDR3 is CASSWGPYYEQYF. DNA for the CDR3: TGTGCCAGCAGTTGGGGACCTTATTACGAGCAGTACTTC.

The V and J genes are TRBV10-3 and TRBJ2-1, with D tentatively TRBD2 (6 bases). Germline lookup yields CDR1 ENHRY and CDR2 SYGVKD. The ends were cut back, 3 bases at V and 4 bases at J, with 13 bases in the middle. The CDR3 is 15 residues long. CDR3 sequence (DNA): TGTGCCATCAGTGACCGGGAGATATGGTACAATGAGCAGTTCTTC. Translating gives CAISDREIWYNEQFF.

This clonotype came up a few times. The chain recombines TRBV29-1 with TRBJ2-5; no clear D. Trimming took 1 base from V and 7 from J, leaving 10 bases between them. Germline CDR1 SQVTM, CDR2 ANQGSEA. This CDR3 spans 12 amino acids. The CDR3 loop reads CSVEVSPGTQYF. The CDR3 nucleotides are TGCAGCGTTGAAGTAAGCCCGGGGACCCAGTACTTC.

This clonotype has only one observation. The V call is TRBV7-9, the J call TRBJ2-7; maybe TRBD2 (5 bases). Trimming removed 6 bases from V and 7 bases from J, with 13 bases in between. The CDR3 is 12 amino acids. Germline V gene sequence: CDR1 SEHNR, CDR2 FQNEAQ (reference sequence). The CDR3 is CASSLEDWEQYF. CDR3 DNA: TGTGCCAGCAGTCTGGAGGACTGGGAGCAGTACTTC.

V and J are TRBV10-3 and TRBJ2-3; the match to TRBD2 covers 10 bases. CDR1 is ENHRY, CDR2 SYGVKD, per germline. CDR3 length: 13 amino acids. Trimming cost V 11 bases and J 8 bases; bases outside gene matches: 10. Here the CDR3 reads CAASSGRAITQYF. DNA of the CDR3: TGTGCCGCCTCGAGCGGGAGGGCCATTACGCAGTATTTT.

This chain joins TRBV7-6 and TRBJ2-2; 8 nucleotides match TRBD1. V shed 5 bases, J shed 6 bases, and the junction held 8 bases outside the gene matches. Germline CDR1 SGHVS, CDR2 FNYEAQ. The CDR3 totals 15 residues. CDR3 sequence reads: CASSLRDRFAGELFF. CDR3 bases: TGTGCCAGCAGCCTCCGGGACAGGTTCGCCGGGGAGCTGTTTTTT. Using reference TRBV7-6 and TRBJ2-2 for the parts outside the CDR3, the full variable domain is GAGVSQSPRYKVTKRGQDVALRCDPISGHVSLYWYRQALGQGPEFLTYFNYEAQQDKSGLPNDRFSAERPEGSISTLTIQRTEQRDSAMYRCASSLRDRFAGELFFGEGSRLTVL.

J is TRBJ2-7 and V is TRBV3-1, with 9 bases fitting TRBD2. V shed 6 bases, J shed 6 bases, and the junction held 9 bases outside the gene matches. Germline CDR1 and CDR2: LGHDT and YNNKEL (reference sequence). The CDR3 has 14 residues. CDR3: CASRLTGLATEQYF. In DNA form, the CDR3 reads TGTGCCAGCAGGCTGACGGGACTAGCAACCGAGCAGTACTTC.

V gene TRBV4-1 combines with J gene TRBJ2-7, with 7 bases matching TRBD2. Germline trimming cut 2 bases from V and 4 bases from J; bases unmatched to any gene: 14. The CDR3 spans 17 residues. Germline assignment: CDR1 MGHRA and CDR2 YSYEKL. DNA of the CDR3: TGCGCCAGCAGCCAACCCCACGTAGCTAGCGGTTTGTACGAGCAGTACTTC. It specifies CASSQPHVASGLYEQYF.

As DNA, the CDR3 is TGTGCCAGCAGTTACTTTCTAGCGGGACCTAATGAGCAGTTCTTC. The encoded protein is CASSYFLAGPNEQFF. The chain combines TRBV6-5 with TRBJ2-1, with 9 nucleotides matching TRBD2. The germline CDR1 and CDR2 sequences are MNHEY and SVGAGI. This CDR3 contains 15 residues. The trim removed 1 base at V and 7 bases at J, leaving 5 bases unmatched.

This clonotype was detected a few times. The chain carries TRBV7-9 and TRBJ2-7; the D gene is possibly TRBD1 (5 bases). CDR1 and CDR2 (germline): SEHNR, FQNEAQ (reference sequence). This CDR3 comprises 16 residues. V lost 6 bases and J 0 bases, leaving 18 bases between the germline ends. Written as DNA, the CDR3 is TGTGCCAGCAGTATCAGGGCGGTCATGAGCTCCTACGAGCAGTACTTC. Amino acids: CASSIRAVMSSYEQYF.

A few counts support this clonotype. The V and J genes are TRBV27 and TRBJ2-3; D remains ambiguous. Trimming shortened V by 6 bases and J by 7 bases, and 17 bases separated the two germline ends. Germline CDR1 is MNHEY and CDR2 is SMNVEV (reference sequence). The CDR3 runs 14 residues. In DNA, the CDR3 is TGTGCCAGCAGCCCACGACCAGGCCCGAATACGCAGTATTTT. Its protein product is CASSPRPGPNTQYF.

This clonotype was picked up a small number of times. This chain joins TRBV12-3 or TRBV12-4 and TRBJ2-7; TRBD2 matches 11 bases. Losses at the gene ends were 4 bases for V and 4 bases for J; bases not matched to a gene: 6. There are 15 residues in the CDR3. The CDR3 spells CASSSPGLAVYEQYF. For the CDR3, the DNA is TGTGCCAGCAGTTCTCCGGGACTAGCGGTTTACGAGCAGTACTTC.

This clonotype came up many times. The chain employs TRBV28 and TRBJ2-3, with D tentatively TRBD2 (6 bases). The germline gives CDR1 MDHEN, CDR2 SYDVKM. With 1 base removed from V and 2 bases from J, the gap between germline ends came to 10 bases. The CDR3 totals 15 residues. CDR3 sequence reads: CASSLSSGYTDTQYF. CDR3 DNA: TGTGCCAGCAGTTTATCCAGCGGGTACACAGATACGCAGTATTTT.